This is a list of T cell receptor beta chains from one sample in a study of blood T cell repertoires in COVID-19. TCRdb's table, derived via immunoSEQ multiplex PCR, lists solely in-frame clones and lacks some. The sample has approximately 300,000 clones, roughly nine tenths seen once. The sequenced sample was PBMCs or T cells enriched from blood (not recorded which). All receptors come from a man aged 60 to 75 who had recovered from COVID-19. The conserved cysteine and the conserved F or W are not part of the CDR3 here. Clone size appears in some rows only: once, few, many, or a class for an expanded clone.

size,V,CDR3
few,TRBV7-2,ASTMGVGGSSFSYEQY
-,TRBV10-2,ASSESGVAYGYT
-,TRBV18,ASSLDRNTEAF
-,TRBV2,ASRRDRNSYEQY
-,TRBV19,ASSTAGSSEAF
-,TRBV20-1,SARDRTEAF
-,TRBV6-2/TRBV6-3,ASSYSSRGSNSNQPQH
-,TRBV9,ASSVATPRGGGTEAF
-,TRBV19,ASSKTSRGLKNTEAF
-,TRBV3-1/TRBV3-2,ASSLLNQPQH
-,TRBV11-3,ASSTWTSDGGELF
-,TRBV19,ASSIDSSYEQY
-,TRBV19,ASSIPRLAGGETGELF
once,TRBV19,ASSIRRGLLNEQY
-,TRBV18,ASSLNRGYEQY
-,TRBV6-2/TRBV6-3,ASSWVQGGEQF
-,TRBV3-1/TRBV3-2,ASSQDRGFSYEQY
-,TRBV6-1,ASSEARYEQY
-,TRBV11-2,ASSSLTGTLLEQY
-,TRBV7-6,ASSLSASGSRSGQF
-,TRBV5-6,ASSDVGAVWNTGELF
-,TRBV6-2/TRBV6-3,ASSYVYHQETQY
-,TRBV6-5,ASSSTWRGGAYGYT
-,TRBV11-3,ASSSRTGGGEQY
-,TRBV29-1,SVEVSTDSRYTDTQY
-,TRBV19,ASTDPWRTEAF
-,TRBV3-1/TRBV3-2,ASSQESQYNEKLF
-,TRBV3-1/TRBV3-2,ASSLSSQETQY
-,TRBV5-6,ASRGAGSDGYT
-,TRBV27,ASSRRDRDQPQH
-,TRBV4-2,ASSQPAQNTEAF
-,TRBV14,ASSQGGWYNSPLH
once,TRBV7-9,ASSLKNQPQH
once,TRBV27,ASRGSGGLGTYEQY
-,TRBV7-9,ASSRTSGDPYEQY
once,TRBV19,ASNVGRGQPQH
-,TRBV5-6,ASTKEGVSMNTEAF
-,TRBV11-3,ASSDSLGYYNEQF
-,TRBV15,ATSRRRLAELINEQF
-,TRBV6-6,ASSYSGTAYEQY
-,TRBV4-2,ASSQEVSGSVHEQY
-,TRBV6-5,ASSYPGVRYNEQF
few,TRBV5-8,ASSLRRNSNRYPSYEQY